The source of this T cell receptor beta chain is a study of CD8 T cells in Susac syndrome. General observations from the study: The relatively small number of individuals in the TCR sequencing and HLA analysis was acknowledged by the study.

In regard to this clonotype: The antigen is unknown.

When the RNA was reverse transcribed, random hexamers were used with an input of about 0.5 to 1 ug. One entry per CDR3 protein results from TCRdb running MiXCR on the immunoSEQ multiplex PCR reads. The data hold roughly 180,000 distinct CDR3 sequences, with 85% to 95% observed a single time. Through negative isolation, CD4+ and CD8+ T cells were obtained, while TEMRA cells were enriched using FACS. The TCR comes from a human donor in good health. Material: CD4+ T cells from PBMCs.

CDR3 DNA sequence: TGCAGCGCCGCGGACGGGGGAGGAGAGACCCAGTACTTC. Protein sequence: CSAADGGGETQYF. The V and J genes are TRBV29-1 and TRBJ2-5; D possibly corresponds to TRBD2 (6 bases). The CDR3 totals 13 residues. Trimming shortened V by 7 bases and J by 4 bases, and 16 bases separated the two germline ends. In germline, CDR1 is SQVTM, CDR2 ANQGSEA.